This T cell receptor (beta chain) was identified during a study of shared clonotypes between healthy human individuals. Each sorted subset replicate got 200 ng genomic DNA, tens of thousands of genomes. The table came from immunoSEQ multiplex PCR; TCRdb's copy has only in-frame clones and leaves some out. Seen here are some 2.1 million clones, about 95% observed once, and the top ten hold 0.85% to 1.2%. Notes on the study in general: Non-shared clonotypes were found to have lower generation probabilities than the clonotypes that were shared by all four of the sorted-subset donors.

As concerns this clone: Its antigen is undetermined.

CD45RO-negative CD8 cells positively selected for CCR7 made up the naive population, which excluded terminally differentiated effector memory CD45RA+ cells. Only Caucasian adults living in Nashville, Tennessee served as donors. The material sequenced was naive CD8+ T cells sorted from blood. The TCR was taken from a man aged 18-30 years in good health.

CDR3 amino acids: CASSPGYRGPNEKLFF. CDR3 nucleotide sequence: TGTGCCAGCTCACCGGGGTACAGGGGCCCTAATGAAAAACTGTTTTTT. The chain joins TRBV18 to TRBJ1-4, with 7 bases lining up with TRBD1. Losses at the gene ends were 3 bases for V and 3 bases for J; bases not matched to a gene: 7. Germline CDR1 reads KGHSH; CDR2 reads LQKENI. The CDR3 is 16 amino acids.